The entry below describes one T cell receptor (beta chain). It was at deep level that the assay was run. The table came from immunoSEQ multiplex PCR; TCRdb's copy has only in-frame clones and leaves some out. This table has about 2.3 million clones, 85% to 95% appearing once. This specimen belongs to a study of shared clonotypes between healthy human individuals. The V segment lost 5 bases and the J segment 0 bases; nucleotides outside the gene matches: 3. Germline V CDR1 and CDR2: MDHEN, SYDVKM. The CDR3 contains 14 residues. Each donor was a Caucasian adult residing in Nashville, Tennessee. The material sequenced was naive CD4+ T cells from PBMCs. Subset reported: CD45RA+ positively selected. The chain uses TRBV28 and TRBJ2-7, with 8 nucleotides matching TRBD1. This clonotype was sampled from a man aged 18 to 35 in good health. Some clones in this sample may be carry-over from other donors' samples. CDR3 region: CASSTTGDSYEQYF. The CDR3 DNA sequence: TGTGCCAGCAGTACGACAGGGGACTCCTACGAGCAGTACTTC.